This T cell receptor (beta chain) is drawn from a study of blood T cell repertoires in COVID-19. Study-wide background: Specimens from acute and convalescent COVID-19 originated in the United States, Italy and Spain. From T cells, B-cell-depleted T cells, or PBMCs came the material, which was cDNA or gDNA.

The germline gives CDR1 SGHVS, CDR2 FQNEAQ. V was clipped by 3 bases and J by 3 bases, with 15 bases between them. CDR3 size: 15 residues. Methods used by the authors: It was from reference gene primer amplification that nucleated cell counts were estimated. Measured with immunoSEQ multiplex PCR; TCRdb has only the in-frame clones, and not every one. V and J calls and clone size follow that table, whereas D and trimming were derived from the DNA. The sample holds 99,000 or so clones; 65% to 90% are singletons and the top ten take about 4.8%. This clonotype was obtained from a man aged 55 to 70 with acute or convalescent COVID-19. The rearrangement joins TRBV7-8 to TRBJ2-7; D is perhaps TRBD1 (6 bases). Sample: peripheral blood. CDR3 sequence: CASSFPPGTHYEQYF. The CDR3 DNA reads as TGTGCCAGCAGCTTCCCACCCGGGACACACTACGAGCAGTACTTC.